The 9 T cell receptor beta chains reported below all come from one sample, sequenced in a study of control samples from healthy donors and cancer patients. Assay: immunoSEQ multiplex PCR; the TCRdb copy retains only in-frame clones and omits some. The table records roughly 370,000 clones, approximately 92% of them present only once. Sequencing input: PBMCs. These receptors were taken from a man aged 35-49 years with head and neck cancer.

The gene calls are TRBV28 and TRBJ2-1; 7 bases map to TRBD1. The CDR3 is made up of 15 amino acids. The trim removed 3 bases at V and 0 bases at J, leaving 2 bases unmatched. Germline values: CDR1 MDHEN, CDR2 SYDVKM. CDR3 sequence: CASSLTGSSYNEQFF. The CDR3 DNA follows: TGTGCCAGCAGTTTGACAGGGAGCTCCTACAATGAGCAGTTCTTC.

The chain combines TRBV28 with TRBJ2-1; 7 bases are a match to TRBD1. The germline gives CDR1 MDHEN, CDR2 SYDVKM. The V segment lost 6 bases and the J segment 8 bases; nucleotides outside the gene matches: 13. The CDR3 has 15 residues. Here the CDR3 reads CASSNSQTGSHEQFF. CDR3 DNA: TGTGCCAGCAGCAACTCCCAGACAGGGTCCCATGAGCAGTTCTTC.

V is TRBV3-1 (or the pseudogene TRBV3-2) and J is TRBJ2-7; D gene unclear. V was pared by 4 bases and J by 8 bases, with 12 bases between. The CDR3 contains 12 residues. The germline V gene encodes CDR1 LGHDT and CDR2 YNNKEL (reference sequence). The CDR3 DNA reads as TGTGCCAGCAGCCGTGGAAGGACCCAGCAGTACTTC. This translates into CASSRGRTQQYF.

CDR3: CASTATGVEAFF. The CDR3 bases are TGTGCCAGCACCGCGACAGGGGTTGAAGCTTTCTTT. The chain combines TRBV6-5 with TRBJ1-1; 8 bases agree with TRBD1. The germline gives CDR1 MNHEY, CDR2 SVGAGI. This CDR3 contains 12 residues. J lost 7 bases, V lost 7 bases, and 5 bases had no gene match.

DNA of the CDR3: TGTGCCAGCAGAGGGGCGGGCGGGGGAAGATCCTACGAGCAGTACTTC. Translation gives CASRGAGGGRSYEQYF. J is TRBJ2-7 and V is TRBV28; TRBD2 matches 7 bases. With 6 bases clipped from V and 1 base from J, the junction kept 12 bases outside the gene matches. The CDR3 contains 16 residues. The germline CDR1 and CDR2 sequences are MDHEN and SYDVKM.

CDR3: CASSQAKGYGTQTYEQYF. CDR3 DNA: TGCGCCAGCAGCCAAGCAAAGGGATACGGGACGCAAACCTACGAGCAGTACTTC. The rearrangement joins TRBV4-1 to TRBJ2-7; D tentatively fits TRBD1 or TRBD2 (5 bases each). CDR3 length: 18 amino acids. Trimming shortened V by 1 base and J by 2 bases, and 21 bases separated the two germline ends. In germline, CDR1 is MGHRA, CDR2 YSYEKL.

The genes are TRBV7-9 and TRBJ2-1; D gene unclear. V was cut by 1 base and J by 9 bases, with 7 bases left in between. This CDR3 has 12 amino acids. Germline V gene sequence: CDR1 SEHNR, CDR2 FQNEAQ (reference sequence). CDR3 residues: CASSLGGIEQFF. The DNA for the CDR3 is TGTGCCAGCAGCTTAGGTGGTATTGAGCAGTTCTTC.

This clone was recorded once. The CDR3 DNA is TGTGCCAGCAGCCCTGAGAGCAGCTCCTACGAGCAGTACTTC. This encodes CASSPESSSYEQYF. The V and J genes are TRBV5-6 and TRBJ2-7, with D hard to call. This CDR3 has 14 amino acids. V lost 4 bases to trimming and J lost 0 bases, with 11 bases between them. From germline, CDR1 is SGHDT and CDR2 YYEEEE.

The chain couples TRBV7-8 to TRBJ1-4; unclear D gene. The length of the CDR3 is 15 residues. The V and J ends lost 3 bases and 8 bases respectively, with 16 bases between them. Germline V lookup: CDR1 SGHVS, CDR2 FQNEAQ. CDR3 sequence reads: CASSFEGNGYEKLFF. CDR3 sequence (DNA): TGTGCCAGCAGCTTTGAAGGGAATGGTTACGAAAAACTGTTTTTT.